The clone carrying this T cell receptor beta chain was found once. What it binds is unknown. This record belongs to a study of graft-versus-host responses after intestinal transplantation. The wider study: For around 3 years after anti-thymocyte globulin induction, all recipients took tacrolimus and steroids. General study points: An association linked early post-transplant HvG declines with peak circulating GvH clone levels. GvH clones detected in recipient marrow included some appearing first in ileum or blood. Allograft clonal ratios (graft-versus-host to host-versus-graft) were high in patients who had graft-donor T cell macrochimerism.

Some clones are missing from TCRdb's copy, which holds only in-frame ones; the method was immunoSEQ multiplex PCR. The table lists around 13,000 clones, around two thirds of them singletons. Graft-derived tissue was subjected to processing to liberate intraepithelial and lamina propria lymphocytes. Sequenced here: ileum tissue, sampled 16 days after intestinal transplant. This sequence originates from a human patient who received an intestinal transplant, so some T cells may come from the graft donor.

The CDR3 sequence: CASSQDRYIGWRERRNTEAFF. CDR3 nucleotides: TGCGCCAGCAGCCAAGATCGATATATAGGGTGGAGGGAGAGGCGTAACACTGAAGCTTTCTTT. This chain joins TRBV4-1 and TRBJ1-1; D gene uncertain. Germline V CDR1 and CDR2: MGHRA, YSYEKL. The length of the CDR3 is 21 residues. V gave up 0 bases and J gave up 2 bases, with 28 bases separating them.